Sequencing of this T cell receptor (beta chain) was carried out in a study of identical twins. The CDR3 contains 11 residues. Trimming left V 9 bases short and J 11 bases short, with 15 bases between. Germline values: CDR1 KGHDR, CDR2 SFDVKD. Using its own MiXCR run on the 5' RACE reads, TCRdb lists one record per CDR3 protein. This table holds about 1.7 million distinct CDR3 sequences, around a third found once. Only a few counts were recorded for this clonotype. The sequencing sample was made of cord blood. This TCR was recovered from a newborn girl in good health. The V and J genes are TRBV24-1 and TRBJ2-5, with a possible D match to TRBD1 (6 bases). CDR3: CATGQHNEQYF. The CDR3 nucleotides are TGTGCCACCGGACAGCACAATGAGCAGTACTTC.